The TCR beta chain under discussion was sequenced for a study of blood T cell repertoires in COVID-19. This CDR3 comprises 18 residues. J lost 6 bases, V lost 3 bases, and 16 bases had no gene match. Germline loops: CDR1 LGHDT, CDR2 YNNKEL (reference sequence). The table came from immunoSEQ multiplex PCR; TCRdb's copy has only in-frame clones and leaves some out. This sample carries some 170,000 clones, roughly four fifths of them seen once, and the ten largest clones take approximately 10%. The origin of this receptor is a man aged 60 to 75 with active or convalescent COVID-19. The chain has TRBV3-1 (or the pseudogene TRBV3-2) and TRBJ1-4; TRBD1 matches at 7 bases. Sequenced material: peripheral blood. The CDR3 sequence: CASSHRFDRVGRDEKLFF. In DNA, the CDR3 is TGTGCCAGCAGCCACCGATTTGACAGGGTCGGAAGAGATGAAAAACTGTTTTTT.